The sample holds one count of the clone carrying this T cell receptor (beta chain). As yet, its antigen is unknown. The sample originates from a study of cytomegalovirus exposure and HLA in healthy donors. About the study: From donors who were HLA-typed, an early data release held 65 million to 85 million unique TCRs. Overall study results and limits: Clonal expansion, a later analysis showed, was greater in HLA-associated TCR beta chains than in equally common others.

The PCR contained 60 Vbeta and 13 Jbeta primers. Method: immunoSEQ multiplex PCR; TCRdb's copy keeps in-frame clones and lacks some. The table records 150,000 to 200,000 clones, almost 80% of them present only once. In germline, CDR1 is MNHNY, CDR2 SVGAGI (reference sequence). The length of the CDR3 is 13 residues. V lost 6 bases and J lost 0, with 5 bases in between. The chain recombines TRBV6-6 with TRBJ2-2; D gene ambiguous. The sequence derives from a man aged 40-49 years in good health and CMV-seropositive. The sample taken for sequencing was PBMCs. CDR3 amino acids: CASRGPNTGELFF. The CDR3, as DNA: TGTGCCAGCAGGGGCCCGAACACCGGGGAGCTGTTTTTT.